These 7 T cell receptor beta chains were sequenced from one sample in a study of cytomegalovirus exposure and HLA in healthy donors. PCR involved 60 Vbeta and 13 Jbeta primers. The protocol was immunoSEQ multiplex PCR, while the TCRdb copy is restricted to in-frame clones and leaves out a portion. The table records some 180,000 clones, 8.5% to 10% of them present only once. Source material: PBMCs. These receptors originate from a young woman in good health and CMV-seropositive.

The chain has TRBV5-6 and TRBJ2-2, with TRBD1 matching 7 bases. This CDR3 region has 15 residues. V trimming: 4 bases; J trimming: 2 bases; junction bases outside the gene matches: 5. Germline lookup yields CDR1 SGHDT and CDR2 YYEEEE. The CDR3 nucleotides read TGTGCCAGCAGCAGGGACAGACTTAACACCGGGGAGCTGTTTTTT. Protein product: CASSRDRLNTGELFF.

This clone has just a few counts. This chain uses TRBV7-9 with TRBJ2-2, with D possibly TRBD1 on 6 matching bases. Germline CDR1 and CDR2: SEHNR and FQNEAQ (reference sequence). CDR3 length: 15 residues. Trimming removed 3 bases from V and 7 bases from J, with 15 bases in between. The CDR3 region is CASSLGAAELGELFF. CDR3 DNA: TGTGCCAGCAGCTTGGGGGCGGCCGAGCTCGGGGAGCTGTTTTTT. Drawing the rest from reference TRBV7-9 and TRBJ2-2, the complete variable domain is DTGVSQNPRHKITKRGQNVTFRCDPISEHNRLYWYRQTLGQGPEFLTYFQNEAQLEKSRLLSDRFSAERPKGSFSTLEIQRTEQGDSAMYLCASSLGAAELGELFFGEGSRLTVL.

This chain joins TRBV5-4 and TRBJ2-7; D remains ambiguous. This CDR3 has 12 amino acids. Trimming took off 0 bases at V and 5 bases at J, with 6 bases between the two ends. Germline assignment: CDR1 SGHNT and CDR2 YYREEE (reference sequence). The CDR3 sequence is CASSLVADEQYF. For the CDR3, the DNA is TGTGCCAGCAGCTTGGTGGCAGACGAGCAGTACTTC.

This clone was counted between two and nine times. This chain links TRBV4-2 with TRBJ2-5, with TRBD1 matching 7 bases. The CDR3 length is 15 residues. The junction had 6 bases not matched to a gene; V was cut back by 5 bases and J by 0 bases. The V gene's germline CDR1 is LGHNA and CDR2 YNFKEQ. CDR3 coding DNA: TGTGCCAGCAGCTCCGGGACAGCGTACCAAGAGACCCAGTACTTC. The encoded protein is CASSSGTAYQETQYF.

Only a few counts were recorded for this clone. The gene calls are TRBV5-6 and TRBJ2-5; 10 bases are shared with TRBD1. V trimming: 4 bases; J trimming: 7 bases; junction bases outside the gene matches: 4. This CDR3 region has 13 residues. Germline CDR1 is SGHDT and CDR2 is YYEEEE. This CDR3 is CASSRGQGVTQYF. CDR3 in DNA: TGTGCCAGCAGCCGCGGACAGGGGGTGACCCAGTACTTC.

The genes are TRBV27 and TRBJ2-7; 8 bases are a match to TRBD2. The CDR3 contains 14 residues. Germline values: CDR1 MNHEY, CDR2 SMNVEV (reference sequence). V lost 6 bases and J lost 2; bases outside the gene matches: 6. The CDR3 sequence is CASSVGLAAYEQYF. The DNA of the CDR3 is TGTGCCAGCAGCGTTGGACTAGCAGCCTACGAGCAGTACTTC.

CDR3: CASGLFSGNTIYF. As DNA, the CDR3 is TGTGCCAGCGGACTGTTCTCTGGAAACACCATATATTTT. V gene TRBV6-6 combines with J gene TRBJ1-3; D uncertain. The CDR3 has 13 residues. Between the trimmed V and J ends, which lost 8 bases and 0 bases, there was a span of 8 bases. Per the germline V gene, CDR1 is MNHNY and CDR2 is SVGAGI (reference sequence).